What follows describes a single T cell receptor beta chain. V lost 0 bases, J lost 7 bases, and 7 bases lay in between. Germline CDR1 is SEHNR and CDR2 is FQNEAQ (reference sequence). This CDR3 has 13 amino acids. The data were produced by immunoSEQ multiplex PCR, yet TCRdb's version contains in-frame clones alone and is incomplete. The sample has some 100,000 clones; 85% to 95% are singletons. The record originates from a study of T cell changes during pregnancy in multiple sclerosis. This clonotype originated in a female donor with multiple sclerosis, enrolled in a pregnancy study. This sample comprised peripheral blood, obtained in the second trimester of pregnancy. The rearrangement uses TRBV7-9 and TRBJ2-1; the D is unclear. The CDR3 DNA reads TGTGCCAGCAGCTTAGCTCTGTTAAATGAGCAGTTCTTC. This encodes CASSLALLNEQFF.